The entry below describes one TCR beta chain. The antigen is unknown. These data belong to a study of beta chain features in type 1 diabetes. Study-wide context: Cells sorted and examined across all samples totaled more than 95,000,000. Study outcomes and limitations: Compared with healthy donors, patients appeared to share more similar naive, central memory and regulatory TCRB repertoires.

Expressed TCRB transcripts got sequenced, as all isolated RNA was reverse transcribed. The table came from immunoSEQ multiplex PCR; TCRdb's copy has only in-frame clones and leaves some out. The data contain 900,000 or so clones, 15% to 20% of them seen just once; the ten biggest clones take up 0.02% to 0.03%. The V gene's germline CDR1 is SNHLY and CDR2 FYNNEI. Trimming cost V 7 bases and J 1 base; bases outside gene matches: 7. CDR3 length equals 14 residues. This TCR was sampled from a woman aged 18-29 years in good health. The genes are TRBV2 and TRBJ2-7; TRBD1 aligns across 7 bases. The sample taken for sequencing was naive CD4+ T cells from blood. Here the CDR3 DNA reads TGTGCCAGCACTGGACAGGTCCCTTCCTACGAGCAGTACTTC. It codes for CASTGQVPSYEQYF.